The 12 T cell receptor beta chains reported below all come from one sample, sequenced in a study of sequential checkpoint blockade in melanoma. The repertoire was sequenced with immunoSEQ multiplex PCR; TCRdb's copy has only in-frame clones and lacks some. Of some 18,000 clones in the sample, 72% were seen once. Treatment denoted: randomized to nivolumab then ipilimumab (arm A) or the reverse (arm B). The sequences come from CD8+ T cells sorted from blood (inferred from file names), collected from a patient given nivolumab and ipilimumab in sequence. The receptors come from a human donor with melanoma.

The CDR3 protein is CASRRVNTEAFF. DNA for the CDR3: TGTGCCAGCCGCAGGGTGAACACTGAAGCTTTCTTT. The V call is TRBV2, the J call TRBJ1-1, with D perhaps matching TRBD1 (5 bases). The CDR3 has 12 amino acids. Trimming took 8 bases from V and 0 from J, leaving 7 bases between them. Germline CDR1 and CDR2: SNHLY and FYNNEI.

The count of this clone is one. V gene TRBV7-9 combines with J gene TRBJ2-1; TRBD2 matches 10 bases. This CDR3 contains 16 residues. The germline V gene encodes CDR1 SEHNR and CDR2 FQNEAQ (reference sequence). Trimming took 2 bases from V and 7 from J; bases not matched to a gene: 8. The CDR3 nucleotides are TGTGCCAGCAGCTTACCTCTAGCGGGAGTCGGGAATGAGCAGTTCTTC. This translates into CASSLPLAGVGNEQFF.

A word on this clone: The same CDR3 can be traced to other DNA sequences in this sample. The V and J genes are TRBV9 and TRBJ1-2, with D unclear. Trimming removed 2 bases at V and 3 bases at J, with 11 bases between. The CDR3 length is 14 residues. CDR1 SGDLS and CDR2 YYNGEE come from the germline V gene. CDR3 loop: CASSVGAGDYGYTF. The CDR3 DNA follows: TGTGCCAGCAGCGTGGGAGCGGGAGACTATGGCTACACCTTC. The complete variable domain, with remaining parts taken from reference TRBV9 and TRBJ1-2, reads DSGVTQTPKHLITATGQRVTLRCSPRSGDLSVYWYQQSLDQGLQFLIQYYNGEERAKGNILERFSAQQFPDLHSELNLSSLELGDSALYFCASSVGAGDYGYTFGSGTRLTVV.

The count of this clone is one. The chain has TRBV7-9 and TRBJ2-2; perhaps TRBD1 as D (5 bases). The CDR3 length is 16 residues. The germline V and J ends were trimmed by 4 bases and 6 bases, with 18 bases remaining between them. Per germline, CDR1 SEHNR and CDR2 FQNEAQ (reference sequence). Here the CDR3 reads CASSSELGLRAGELFF. In DNA, the CDR3 is TGTGCCAGCAGCTCAGAATTGGGGCTTCGCGCCGGGGAGCTGTTTTTT. Full variable domain (outside the CDR3, taken from reference TRBV7-9 and TRBJ2-2): DTGVSQNPRHKITKRGQNVTFRCDPISEHNRLYWYRQTLGQGPEFLTYFQNEAQLEKSRLLSDRFSAERPKGSFSTLEIQRTEQGDSAMYLCASSSELGLRAGELFFGEGSRLTVL.

In this sample, this clone turned up a few times. The rearrangement links TRBV6-1 to TRBJ1-5; TRBD1 matches at 8 bases. Germline CDR1 and CDR2: MNHNS and SASEGT. The J segment lost 5 bases and the V segment lost 3 bases, leaving 6 bases of the junction unmatched. This CDR3 has 15 residues. The CDR3 DNA follows: TGTGCCAGCAGTGACGGCAGGGGGCGTCATCAGCCCCAGCATTTT. Residues: CASSDGRGRHQPQHF.

This clone was detected a few times. V usage is TRBV7-3 and J usage is TRBJ2-7; TRBD1 agrees at 7 bases. The length of the CDR3 is 14 residues. In germline, CDR1 is SGHTA, CDR2 FQGTGA. V dropped 1 base and J dropped 2; count of bases not matched to a gene: 2. The CDR3 DNA is TGTGCCAGCAGCTTAATCGGGACAGCCTACGAGCAGTACTTC. Its protein product is CASSLIGTAYEQYF.

On this clone: Just one base apart from a much larger clone, this may be a read error. The genes are TRBV5-6 and TRBJ1-6; tentatively, D is TRBD1 (6 bases). V was shortened by 0 bases and J by 7 bases, with 14 bases between the two germline ends. Looked up from germline, CDR1 is SGHDT and CDR2 is YYEEEE. There are 16 residues in the CDR3. CDR3 amino acids: CASSLGVDRLNSPLHF. The CDR3 nucleotides read TGTGCCAGCAGCTTGGGTGTCGACAGGCTGAATTCACCCCTCCACTTT.

The chain recombines TRBV11-2 with TRBJ2-7, with TRBD2 matching 9 bases. Trimming cost V 3 bases and J 2 bases; bases outside gene matches: 2. The CDR3 loop spans 14 amino acids. Germline V gene data show CDR1 as SGHAT and CDR2 as FQNNGV. The CDR3: CASSLGGGAYEQYF. CDR3 sequence (DNA): TGTGCCAGCAGCTTGGGCGGGGGGGCCTACGAGCAGTACTTC.

The chain carries TRBV10-3 and TRBJ1-1; D perhaps matches TRBD1 (5 bases). The CDR3 sequence is 13 residues long. CDR1 and CDR2 (germline): ENHRY, SYGVKD. V was shortened by 6 bases and J by 6 bases, with 14 bases between the two germline ends. The CDR3 sequence: CAISEKQASEAFF. In DNA form, the CDR3 reads TGTGCCATCAGCGAGAAACAGGCCTCTGAAGCTTTCTTT.

This rearrangement joins TRBV5-1 to TRBJ1-2, with 8 bases lining up with TRBD1. V trimming: 0 bases; J trimming: 2 bases; junction bases outside the gene matches: 6. CDR3 length: 16 residues. CDR1 and CDR2 from the germline V gene are SGHRS and YFSETQ. CDR3 DNA sequence: TGCGCCAGCAGCTTGGCCGACAGGGGCCAGAACTATGGCTACACCTTC. As protein: CASSLADRGQNYGYTF.

Only a few counts were recorded for this clone. The chain joins TRBV5-6 to TRBJ2-7; possible D gene TRBD1, 6 bases. CDR1 is SGHDT, CDR2 YYEEEE, per germline. The V end lost 2 bases, the J end lost 0 bases, and 18 bases lay between the germline ends. This CDR3 region has 17 residues. Written as DNA, the CDR3 is TGTGCCAGCAGCTTATTCCCCCAAGACAGGAGCTCCTACGAGCAGTACTTC. This translates into CASSLFPQDRSSYEQYF.

In regard to this clone: This same CDR3 is encoded by further DNA sequences in the sample. J is TRBJ1-1 and V is TRBV5-1; a possible D gene is TRBD1 (5 bases). V shed 1 base and J shed 5 bases, with 6 bases lying between them. The CDR3 covers 12 residues. Germline V gene sequence: CDR1 SGHRS, CDR2 YFSETQ. The CDR3 sequence: CASSLRGTEAFF. DNA for the CDR3: TGCGCCAGCAGCTTGAGGGGAACTGAAGCTTTCTTT.